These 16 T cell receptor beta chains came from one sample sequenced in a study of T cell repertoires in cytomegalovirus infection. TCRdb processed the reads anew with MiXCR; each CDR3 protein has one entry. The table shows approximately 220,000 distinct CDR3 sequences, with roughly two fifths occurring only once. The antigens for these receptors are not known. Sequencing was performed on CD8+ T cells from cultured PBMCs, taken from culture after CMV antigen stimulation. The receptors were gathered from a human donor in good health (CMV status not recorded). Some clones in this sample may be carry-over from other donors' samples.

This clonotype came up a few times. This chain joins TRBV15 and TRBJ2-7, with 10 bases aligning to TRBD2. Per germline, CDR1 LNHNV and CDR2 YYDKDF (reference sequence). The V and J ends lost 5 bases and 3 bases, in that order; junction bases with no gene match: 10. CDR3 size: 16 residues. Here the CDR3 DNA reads TGTGCCACCAGCCCGACAGGACTAGCGGAGATCTACGAGCAGTACTTC. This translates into CATSPTGLAEIYEQYF.

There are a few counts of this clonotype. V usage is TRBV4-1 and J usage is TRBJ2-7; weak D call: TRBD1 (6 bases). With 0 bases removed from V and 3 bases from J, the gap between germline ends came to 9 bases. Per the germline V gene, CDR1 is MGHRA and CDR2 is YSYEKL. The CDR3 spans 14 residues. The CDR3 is CASSQEARGYEQYF. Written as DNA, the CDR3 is TGCGCCAGCAGCCAAGAAGCCAGGGGCTACGAGCAGTACTTC.

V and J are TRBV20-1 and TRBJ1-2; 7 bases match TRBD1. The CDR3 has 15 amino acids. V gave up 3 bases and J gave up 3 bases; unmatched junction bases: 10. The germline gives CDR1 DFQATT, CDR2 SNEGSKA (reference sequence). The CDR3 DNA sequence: TGCAGTGCTAGCTGGGACAGCTCGACTCACTATGGCTACACCTTC. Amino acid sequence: CSASWDSSTHYGYTF.

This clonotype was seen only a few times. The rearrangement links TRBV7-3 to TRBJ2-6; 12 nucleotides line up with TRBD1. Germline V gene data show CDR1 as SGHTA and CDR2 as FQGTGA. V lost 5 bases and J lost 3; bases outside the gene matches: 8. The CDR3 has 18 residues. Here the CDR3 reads CASSPGQGARNGANVLTF. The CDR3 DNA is TGTGCCAGCAGCCCGGGACAGGGGGCGAGGAATGGGGCCAACGTCCTGACTTTC.

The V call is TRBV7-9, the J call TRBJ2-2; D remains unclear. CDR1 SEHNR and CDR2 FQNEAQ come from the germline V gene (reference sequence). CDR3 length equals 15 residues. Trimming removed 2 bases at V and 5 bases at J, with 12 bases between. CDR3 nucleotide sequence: TGTGCCAGCAGCTTAAGGGATCCGAGGACCGGGGAGCTGTTTTTT. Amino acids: CASSLRDPRTGELFF. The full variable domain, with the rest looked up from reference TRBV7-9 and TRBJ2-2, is DTGVSQNPRHKITKRGQNVTFRCDPISEHNRLYWYRQTLGQGPEFLTYFQNEAQLEKSRLLSDRFSAERPKGSFSTLEIQRTEQGDSAMYLCASSLRDPRTGELFFGEGSRLTVL.

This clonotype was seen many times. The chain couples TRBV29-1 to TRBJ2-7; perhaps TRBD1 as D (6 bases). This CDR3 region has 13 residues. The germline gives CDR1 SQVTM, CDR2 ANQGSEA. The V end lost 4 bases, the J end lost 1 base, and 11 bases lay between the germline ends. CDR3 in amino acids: CSVATGTSYEQYF. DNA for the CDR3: TGCAGCGTTGCCACCGGGACATCCTACGAGCAGTACTTC.

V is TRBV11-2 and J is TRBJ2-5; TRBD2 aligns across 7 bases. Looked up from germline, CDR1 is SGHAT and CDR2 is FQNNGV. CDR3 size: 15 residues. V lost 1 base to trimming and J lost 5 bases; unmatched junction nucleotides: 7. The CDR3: CASSLVSGGKETQYF. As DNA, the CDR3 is TGTGCCAGCAGCTTAGTATCCGGGGGGAAGGAGACCCAGTACTTC.

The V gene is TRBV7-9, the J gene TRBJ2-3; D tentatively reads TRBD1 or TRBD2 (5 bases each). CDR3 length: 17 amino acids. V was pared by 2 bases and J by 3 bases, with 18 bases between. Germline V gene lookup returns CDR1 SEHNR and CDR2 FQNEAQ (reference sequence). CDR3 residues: CASSLWGTDTITDTQYF. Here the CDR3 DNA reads TGTGCCAGCAGCTTATGGGGGACCGATACCATTACAGATACGCAGTATTTT.

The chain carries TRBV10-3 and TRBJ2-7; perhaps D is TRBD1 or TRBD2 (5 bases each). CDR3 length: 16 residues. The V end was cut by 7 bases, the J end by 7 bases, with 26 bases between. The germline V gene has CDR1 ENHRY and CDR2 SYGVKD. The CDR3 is CAITRDLGSSLREQYF. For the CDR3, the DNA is TGTGCCATCACTCGGGACCTCGGTAGCTCGCTCAGGGAGCAGTACTTC.

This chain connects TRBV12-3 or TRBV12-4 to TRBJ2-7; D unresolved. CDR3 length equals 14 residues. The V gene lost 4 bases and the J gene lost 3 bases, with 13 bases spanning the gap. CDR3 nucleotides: TGTGCCAGCAGTTGGGCTAGAGGCCTCTACGAGCAGTACTTC. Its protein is CASSWARGLYEQYF.

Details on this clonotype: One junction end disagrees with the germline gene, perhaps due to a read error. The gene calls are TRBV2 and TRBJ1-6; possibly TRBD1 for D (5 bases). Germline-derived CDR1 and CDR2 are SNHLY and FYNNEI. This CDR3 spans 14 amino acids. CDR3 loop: CASGDFQRGSPLHF. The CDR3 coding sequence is TGTGCCAGCGGTGACTTCCAGAGGGGTTCACCCCTCCACTTT.

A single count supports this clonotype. Written as DNA, the CDR3 is TGTGCCATCAGTGAGCCGGTGTGTGGGACCCAGTACTTC. This translates into CAISEPVCGTQYF. This chain joins TRBV10-3 and TRBJ2-5; D not resolved. Germline V gene sequence: CDR1 ENHRY, CDR2 SYGVKD. The V end lost 2 bases, the J end lost 7 bases, and 11 bases lay between the germline ends. This CDR3 is built from 13 residues.

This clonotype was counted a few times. CDR3 protein: CASSSSHGEWTDTQYF. The CDR3 coding sequence is TGTGCCAGCAGTTCCTCTCATGGCGAATGGACAGATACGCAGTATTTT. V usage is TRBV27 and J usage is TRBJ2-3, with D uncertain. This CDR3 comprises 16 residues. CDR1 MNHEY and CDR2 SMNVEV come from the germline V gene (reference sequence). V lost 4 bases and J lost 3, with 17 bases in between.

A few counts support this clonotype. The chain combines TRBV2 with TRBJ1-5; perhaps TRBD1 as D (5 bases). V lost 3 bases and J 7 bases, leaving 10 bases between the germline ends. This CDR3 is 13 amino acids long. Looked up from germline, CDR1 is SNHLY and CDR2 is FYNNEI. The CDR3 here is CASSDAGGQPQHF. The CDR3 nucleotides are TGTGCCAGCAGTGATGCGGGGGGACAGCCCCAGCATTTT.

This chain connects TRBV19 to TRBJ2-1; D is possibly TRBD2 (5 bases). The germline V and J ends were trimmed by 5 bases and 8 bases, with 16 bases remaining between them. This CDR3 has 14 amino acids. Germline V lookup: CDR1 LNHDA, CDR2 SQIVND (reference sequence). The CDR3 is CASSPWEGLDEQFF. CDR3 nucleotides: TGTGCCAGTAGTCCGTGGGAAGGACTGGATGAGCAGTTCTTC. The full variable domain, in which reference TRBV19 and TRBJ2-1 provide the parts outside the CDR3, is DGGITQSPKYLFRKEGQNVTLSCEQNLNHDAMYWYRQDPGQGLRLIYYSQIVNDFQKGDIAEGYSVSREKKESFPLTVTSAQKNPTAFYLCASSPWEGLDEQFFGPGTRLTVL.

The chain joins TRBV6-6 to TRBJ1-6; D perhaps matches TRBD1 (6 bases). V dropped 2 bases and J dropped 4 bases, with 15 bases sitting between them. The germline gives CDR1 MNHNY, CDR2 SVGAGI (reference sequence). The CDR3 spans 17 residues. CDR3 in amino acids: CASSYNPGQQYNSPLHF. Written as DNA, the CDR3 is TGTGCCAGCAGTTACAACCCGGGACAACAATATAATTCACCCCTCCACTTT.